The next 27 T cell receptor beta chains were all read from a single sample in a study of CD8 T cells in ankylosing spondylitis. MiXCR was run by TCRdb on the 5' RACE reads, yielding one entry per CDR3 protein. The sample shows 100,000 to 150,000 distinct CDR3 sequences, around 9% of them seen only once. The sample taken for sequencing was blood, either unsorted or a sorted T cell fraction (not recorded which). These receptors came from a male donor with ankylosing spondylitis or in good health (not recorded which).

This clonotype has at least ten counts. The V and J genes are TRBV20-1 and TRBJ2-7; D uncertain. CDR1 and CDR2 from the germline V gene are DFQATT and SNEGSKA (reference sequence). This CDR3 region has 14 residues. V was clipped by 3 bases and J by 6 bases, with 18 bases between them. This chain's CDR3 is CSASKDLLLREQYF. In DNA form, the CDR3 reads TGCAGTGCTAGTAAGGACCTCCTTCTACGCGAGCAGTACTTC.

The gene calls are TRBV18 and TRBJ2-1, with a possible D match to TRBD1 (6 bases). The V end lost 0 bases, the J end lost 5 bases, and 20 bases lay between the germline ends. This CDR3 has 18 amino acids. CDR1 is KGHSH, CDR2 LQKENI, per germline. This chain's CDR3 is CASSPPPGWTERNNEQFF. The CDR3 DNA reads TGTGCCAGCTCACCACCACCCGGATGGACAGAAAGGAACAATGAGCAGTTCTTC. The entire variable domain, with the rest obtained from reference TRBV18 and TRBJ2-1, is as follows: NAGVMQNPRHLVRRRGQEARLRCSPMKGHSHVYWYRQLPEEGLKFMVYLQKENIIDESGMPKERFSAEFPKEGPSILRIQQVVRGDSAAYFCASSPPPGWTERNNEQFFGPGTRLTVL.

This clonotype was counted many times. The rearrangement uses TRBV20-1 and TRBJ2-5; D gene unclear. The ends were cut back, 1 base at V and 4 bases at J, with 16 bases in the middle. This CDR3 comprises 15 residues. Germline CDR1 DFQATT, CDR2 SNEGSKA (reference sequence). CDR3 coding DNA: TGCAGTGCTAGAGTTCAGGTCTATACTCCAGAGACCCAGTACTTC. Translation: CSARVQVYTPETQYF.

J is TRBJ2-6 and V is TRBV7-9; 8 nucleotides agree with TRBD1. V lost 0 bases and J lost 8; bases outside the gene matches: 6. The CDR3 loop spans 16 amino acids. CDR1 is SEHNR, CDR2 FQNEAQ, per germline (reference sequence). The CDR3 reads CASSLAPRQGTNVLTF. DNA of the CDR3: TGTGCCAGCAGCTTAGCCCCACGACAGGGGACCAACGTCCTGACTTTC. The variable domain in full, completed from reference TRBV7-9 and TRBJ2-6, reads DTGVSQNPRHKITKRGQNVTFRCDPISEHNRLYWYRQTLGQGPEFLTYFQNEAQLEKSRLLSDRFSAERPKGSFSTLEIQRTEQGDSAMYLCASSLAPRQGTNVLTFGAGSRLTVL.

In its sample, this clonotype was seen many times. V usage is TRBV20-1 and J usage is TRBJ2-1; D perhaps matches TRBD2 (5 bases). The germline V gene encodes CDR1 DFQATT and CDR2 SNEGSKA (reference sequence). The CDR3 is made up of 15 amino acids. Trimming removed 6 bases at V and 1 base at J, with 16 bases between. The CDR3 DNA reads TGCAGTGCCAGCTACTTTGAGCGGTCCTACAATGAGCAGTTCTTC. Translating gives CSASYFERSYNEQFF.

This clonotype has at least ten counts. The V and J genes are TRBV29-1 and TRBJ2-1; D call uncertain. CDR3 length equals 15 residues. Germline lookup yields CDR1 SQVTM and CDR2 ANQGSEA. Between the trimmed V and J ends, which lost 5 bases and 6 bases, there was a span of 20 bases. Here the CDR3 reads CSVLPPRADSNEQFF. The CDR3 DNA follows: TGCAGCGTTCTACCTCCACGGGCTGATTCCAATGAGCAGTTCTTC.

This clonotype showed up many times. Written as DNA, the CDR3 is TGTGCCAGCAGTTTAGGTATACAGCCCCCGGACCAAGAGACCCAGTACTTC. Translating gives CASSLGIQPPDQETQYF. This sequence joins TRBV28 and TRBJ2-5; D ambiguous. V was clipped by 2 bases and J by 0 bases, with 16 bases between them. This CDR3 spans 17 amino acids. The V gene's germline CDR1 is MDHEN and CDR2 SYDVKM.

This clonotype occurred many times. V is TRBV15 and J is TRBJ2-3; D is ambiguous. CDR3 length equals 12 residues. In germline, CDR1 is LNHNV, CDR2 YYDKDF (reference sequence). V lost 3 bases and J 7 bases, leaving 8 bases between the germline ends. The CDR3 sequence is CATSRDGYTQYF. CDR3 sequence (DNA): TGTGCCACCAGCAGGGACGGATATACGCAGTATTTT.

This clonotype was seen many times. The chain couples TRBV27 to TRBJ2-1, with D possibly being TRBD1 (6 bases). Germline V gene data show CDR1 as MNHEY and CDR2 as SMNVEV (reference sequence). The CDR3 consists of 15 residues. Trimming shortened V by 5 bases and J by 0 bases, and 11 bases separated the two germline ends. CDR3: CASSTTGSSYNEQFF. The CDR3 DNA follows: TGTGCCAGCAGTACTACAGGGAGCTCCTACAATGAGCAGTTCTTC.

There are many counts of this clonotype. The chain uses TRBV12-3 or TRBV12-4 and TRBJ1-5; 7 bases line up with TRBD1. J was trimmed by 2 bases and V by 1 base; bases with no gene match: 2. The length of the CDR3 is 15 residues. The CDR3 reads CASSLGDSGNQPQHF. DNA for the CDR3: TGTGCCAGCAGTTTAGGGGACAGCGGCAATCAGCCCCAGCATTTT.

The genes are TRBV6-1 and TRBJ2-1; D is perhaps TRBD1 (6 bases). The ends were cut back, 8 bases at V and 3 bases at J, with 17 bases in the middle. The CDR3 extends over 15 amino acids. Germline values: CDR1 MNHNS, CDR2 SASEGT. CDR3 region: CASGDTILFYNEQFF. DNA of the CDR3: TGTGCCAGCGGGGACACTATTCTATTCTACAATGAGCAGTTCTTC.

Regarding this clonotype: This may arise from a read error, as a much more abundant clone is one base away. The CDR3 region has the DNA TGTGCCAGCAGCTTGTCTAGCGGGATCTACGACCAGTACTTC. This gives the protein CASSLSSGIYDQYF. This chain links TRBV7-2 with TRBJ2-7, with 9 positions matching TRBD2. CDR1 is SGHTA, CDR2 FQGNSA, per germline. The CDR3 has 14 amino acids.

This clonotype showed up many times. V usage is TRBV5-1 and J usage is TRBJ2-7, with 12 bases aligning to TRBD2. The CDR3 length is 15 residues. V was clipped by 4 bases and J by 2 bases; unmatched bases: 4. Germline CDR1 and CDR2: SGHRS and YFSETQ. The DNA for the CDR3 is TGCGCCAGCAGCCCCGGGACTAGCGGGCCCTACGAGCAGTACTTC. Protein: CASSPGTSGPYEQYF.

This clonotype was found many times. The gene calls are TRBV11-2 and TRBJ2-3, with D perhaps matching TRBD2 (6 bases). The ends were cut back, 0 bases at V and 2 bases at J, with 18 bases in the middle. Looked up from germline, CDR1 is SGHAT and CDR2 is FQNNGV. This CDR3 comprises 18 residues. The CDR3 DNA is TGTGCCAGCAGCTTAGATCTGCGCCGGGAGCTCCCCACAGATACGCAGTATTTT. It encodes CASSLDLRRELPTDTQYF.

This clonotype was counted ten times or more. V gene TRBV5-1 combines with J gene TRBJ2-2; TRBD2 matches 7 bases. Germline V lookup: CDR1 SGHRS, CDR2 YFSETQ. Unmatched junction bases numbered 3, after V lost 4 bases and J lost 0 bases. The CDR3 is 15 residues long. The CDR3 DNA reads as TGCGCCAGCAGCCCCGGACTAGCGAACACCGGGGAGCTGTTTTTT. Protein product: CASSPGLANTGELFF. Filled out from reference TRBV5-1 and TRBJ2-2, the complete variable domain reads KAGVTQTPRYLIKTRGQQVTLSCSPISGHRSVSWYQQTPGQGLQFLFEYFSETQRNKGNFPGRFSGRQFSNSRSEMNVSTLELGDSALYLCASSPGLANTGELFFGEGSRLTVL.

This clonotype was picked up many times. This chain links TRBV7-9 with TRBJ2-7; 8 positions agree with TRBD1. J gave up 3 bases and V 6 bases, and 13 bases lay outside the gene matches. CDR1 is SEHNR and CDR2 is FQNEAQ in the germline V gene (reference sequence). The CDR3 sequence is 16 residues long. CDR3 sequence (DNA): TGTGCCAGCAGGGGCACCTATGCGGACAGGGACTACGAGCAGTACTTC. As protein: CASRGTYADRDYEQYF. The whole variable domain, remainder taken from reference TRBV7-9 and TRBJ2-7, is DTGVSQNPRHKITKRGQNVTFRCDPISEHNRLYWYRQTLGQGPEFLTYFQNEAQLEKSRLLSDRFSAERPKGSFSTLEIQRTEQGDSAMYLCASRGTYADRDYEQYFGPGTRLTVT.

This clonotype has at least ten counts. The rearrangement links TRBV7-2 to TRBJ2-1, with 8 bases identical to TRBD2. V lost 2 bases, J lost 5 bases, and 5 bases stayed unmatched. The CDR3 runs to 15 residues. From germline, CDR1 is SGHTA and CDR2 FQGNSA. For the CDR3, the DNA is TGTGCCAGCAGCTTAAGGTCGGGAGGGGACAATGAGCAGTTCTTC. It yields the protein CASSLRSGGDNEQFF.

This clonotype was counted many times. CDR3 in amino acids: CASSEPDRWNYGYTF. CDR3 nucleotides: TGTGCCAGCAGTGAGCCGGACAGATGGAACTATGGCTACACCTTC. The chain combines TRBV6-1 with TRBJ1-2; a possible D gene is TRBD1 (6 bases). Germline CDR1 MNHNS, CDR2 SASEGT. With 3 bases removed from V and 2 bases from J, the gap between germline ends came to 13 bases. The CDR3 spans 15 residues.

The genes are TRBV7-2 and TRBJ2-3; 8 bases line up with TRBD1. This CDR3 spans 15 amino acids. The germline V gene has CDR1 SGHTA and CDR2 FQGNSA. V lost 5 bases and J lost 2; bases outside the gene matches: 6. The CDR3 DNA sequence: TGTGCCAGCAGCCCCATGGGACAGGACACAGATACGCAGTATTTT. Translation: CASSPMGQDTDTQYF.

This clonotype was counted only a few times. This chain links TRBV7-9 with TRBJ2-5; the D is unclear. Germline V gene lookup returns CDR1 SEHNR and CDR2 FQNEAQ (reference sequence). The V gene lost 1 base and the J gene lost 12 bases, with 12 bases spanning the gap. CDR3 length: 12 residues. The CDR3 spells CASSLVEGFEYF. Here the CDR3 DNA reads TGTGCCAGCAGCTTAGTGGAAGGGTTCGAGTACTTC.

The sample holds many counts of this clonotype. This chain connects TRBV28 to TRBJ2-7, with 7 bases lining up with TRBD1. The CDR3 contains 14 residues. V was pared by 5 bases and J by 2 bases, with 6 bases of the junction left unmatched. Germline lookup yields CDR1 MDHEN and CDR2 SYDVKM. CDR3 DNA sequence: TGTGCCAGCAGTGACCGCGACAGGGCCTACGAGCAGTACTTC. Its translation is CASSDRDRAYEQYF.

Comments on this clonotype: It may be a read error: a sequence one base away is much more abundant. This chain links TRBV19 with TRBJ2-7, with D uncertain. The end of the DNA fits TRBJ2-1 better, so the J call may be wrong. The CDR3 runs to 13 residues. Germline V gene sequence: CDR1 LNHDA, CDR2 SQIVND (reference sequence). DNA for the CDR3: TGTGCCAGTAGTATAGACGCTCGCTACGAGCAGTTCTTC. This gives the protein CASSIDARYEQFF.

This clonotype was detected many times. The chain joins TRBV11-2 to TRBJ2-7, with TRBD2 identical over 13 bases. The CDR3 totals 17 residues. Germline V gene lookup returns CDR1 SGHAT and CDR2 FQNNGV. V was clipped by 5 bases and J by 6 bases; unmatched bases: 13. The CDR3 nucleotides are TGTGCCAGCAGCCCAGTAGTACTAGCGGGAGGGCCGCGCGAGCAGTACTTC. Protein product: CASSPVVLAGGPREQYF. Supplemented by reference TRBV11-2 and TRBJ2-7, the full variable domain reads EAGVAQSPRYKIIEKRQSVAFWCNPISGHATLYWYQQILGQGPKLLIQFQNNGVVDDSQLPKDRFSAERLKGVDSTLKIQPAKLEDSAVYLCASSPVVLAGGPREQYFGPGTRLTVT.

This clonotype was counted many times. V gene TRBV20-1 combines with J gene TRBJ2-1; no definite D call. Trimming stripped 3 bases from V and 8 bases from J, with 29 bases between. The germline V gene encodes CDR1 DFQATT and CDR2 SNEGSKA (reference sequence). This CDR3 region has 18 residues. CDR3 protein: CSARPYTVALRRSDEQFF. The CDR3, as DNA: TGCAGTGCTAGGCCATACACGGTCGCTCTACGACGGTCGGATGAGCAGTTCTTC.

This clonotype has ten or more counts. The chain uses TRBV20-1 and TRBJ2-1; either TRBD1 or TRBD2 may fit D (5 bases each). V was pared by 4 bases and J by 5 bases, with 15 bases between. In germline, CDR1 is DFQATT, CDR2 SNEGSKA (reference sequence). This CDR3 contains 14 residues. The chain's CDR3 is CSATRDHPNNEQFF. DNA of the CDR3: TGCAGTGCTACCCGGGACCACCCAAACAATGAGCAGTTCTTC.

The chain couples TRBV25-1 to TRBJ2-2, with D unclear. This CDR3 contains 14 residues. CDR1 and CDR2 from the germline V gene are MGHDK and SYGVNS. Trimming left V 5 bases short and J 5 bases short, with 12 bases between. CDR3 sequence: CASSLPGRTGELFF. The CDR3 DNA is TGTGCCAGCAGTCTGCCAGGTAGAACCGGGGAGCTGTTTTTT.

This clonotype was seen repeatedly, ten times or more. In DNA, the CDR3 is TGCAGTGCTAGTCCGTACCCGAGGTCAGAGACCCAGTACTTC. It is translated as CSASPYPRSETQYF. The gene calls are TRBV20-1 and TRBJ2-5; D unresolved. The CDR3 extends over 14 amino acids. Trimming took off 3 bases at V and 4 bases at J, with 15 bases between the two ends. Germline V lookup: CDR1 DFQATT, CDR2 SNEGSKA (reference sequence).